This T cell receptor (beta chain) was documented in a study of a mutant IDH1 vaccine in newly diagnosed glioma. Study overall: Patients got their first vaccination 4-6 weeks after radiotherapy alone, or with temozolomide cycles. Treated patients, averaging roughly 44 years, were 62.5% male and roughly 38% female. Pretreatment consisted of radiotherapy, temozolomide, or both, with most receiving both.

Indicated time point: week 35, safety follow-up. With topical imiquimod, each dose of the vaccine consisted of 300 ug of mutant IDH1 20-mer peptide. Here immunoSEQ multiplex PCR was the method, and the copy in TCRdb shows in-frame clones only, minus some. Of 50,000 to 70,000 clones detected, about 86% appear once; the ten largest clones hold 1.6%. The CDR3 consists of 14 residues. Germline V gene data show CDR1 as LNHNV and CDR2 as YYDKDF (reference sequence). V lost 1 base and J lost 5, with 12 bases in between. In its sample, this clone was seen once. As yet, its antigen is unknown. This receptor was obtained from a man aged 35 to 55 with glioma. The specimen was PBMCs, collected from a glioma patient whose treatment included an IDH1 peptide vaccine. This chain links TRBV15 with TRBJ2-7; maybe TRBD1 (5 bases). The CDR3 DNA follows: TGTGCCACCAGCAGAGGGGGCTTACTGGACGAGCAGTACTTC. It translates to CATSRGGLLDEQYF.